Listed below are T cell receptor beta chains from one sample, sequenced in a study of cytomegalovirus exposure and HLA in healthy donors. Sequenced by immunoSEQ multiplex PCR; TCRdb stores in-frame clones only, minus some. Among 180,000 or so clones listed, under 80% were seen once. The sequencing input was PBMCs. These TCRs come from a female donor in good health and CMV-seronegative. The CDR3 runs from the conserved cysteine through the conserved F or W. The D gene is left open where the match is weak. Clone sizes are given selectively: once, few, many, or a class where the clone is expanded.

CDR3	DNA	size	D	J	V
CASSEPPGAEAYFSNQPQHF	TGTGCCAGCAGTGAACCACCTGGGGCAGAAGCCTATTTTAGCAATCAGCCCCAGCATTTT	-	-	TRBJ1-5	TRBV2
CASSQESGRGVETQYF	TGCGCCAGCAGCCAAGAGTCGGGCAGGGGGGTTGAGACCCAGTACTTC	-	-	TRBJ2-5	TRBV4-1
CASPTTGTYNSPLHF	TGTGCCAGCCCTACCACAGGGACCTATAATTCACCCCTCCACTTT	-	-	TRBJ1-6	TRBV19
CASSYRGGLTDTQYF	TGTGCCAGCAGTTACCGGGGGGGTCTCACAGATACGCAGTATTTT	-	TRBD2	TRBJ2-3	TRBV6-5
CASRPGQASNQPQHF	TGTGCCAGCAGGCCGGGACAGGCTAGCAATCAGCCCCAGCATTTT	-	TRBD1	TRBJ1-5	TRBV6-5
CAWSRQVSYTEAFF	TGTGCCTGGAGTAGACAGGTCTCTTACACTGAAGCTTTCTTT	-	-	TRBJ1-1	TRBV30
CASSPDRLNTEAFF	TGTGCCAGCAGTCCGGACAGGTTGAACACTGAAGCTTTCTTT	-	TRBD1	TRBJ1-1	TRBV6-4
CASSLAGWNEKLFF	TGTGCCAGCAGCCTGGCGGGCTGGAATGAAAAACTGTTTTTT	-	-	TRBJ1-4	TRBV7-9
CASSAESGAFF	TGTGCCAGCAGCGCAGAATCTGGAGCTTTCTTT	-	-	TRBJ1-1	TRBV5-6
CASSSRPRQGAYNEQFF	TGTGCCAGCAGCTCGAGACCTAGACAGGGGGCCTACAATGAGCAGTTCTTC	-	TRBD1	TRBJ2-1	TRBV5-8
CASSFRSASPGKNTEAFF	TGTGCCAGCAGCTTCCGCTCCGCCAGCCCGGGGAAGAACACTGAAGCTTTCTTT	-	-	TRBJ1-1	TRBV5-6
CASSFTRGEGDTQYF	TGTGCCAGCAGCTTCACCCGGGGAGAGGGAGATACGCAGTATTTT	-	-	TRBJ2-3	TRBV7-3
CASSKLAIAIQETQYF	TGTGCCAGCTCAAAACTAGCGATTGCAATCCAAGAGACCCAGTACTTC	-	TRBD2	TRBJ2-5	TRBV18
CASSTTSGGADEQFF	TGTGCCAGCAGCACGACTAGCGGGGGGGCCGATGAGCAGTTCTTC	few	TRBD2	TRBJ2-1	TRBV7-8
CASSYTIGGAKETQYF	TGTGCCAGCAGTTACACAATAGGGGGCGCGAAGGAGACCCAGTACTTC	-	TRBD1	TRBJ2-5	TRBV6-6
CASNIPGTSFPSGNTIYF	TGTGCCAGCAACATACCCGGGACTTCTTTCCCCTCTGGAAACACCATATATTTT	-	-	TRBJ1-3	TRBV11-3
CASSFGTGRTEAFF	TGTGCCAGCAGCTTCGGGACAGGGCGGACTGAAGCTTTCTTT	few	TRBD1	TRBJ1-1	TRBV5-6
CAPGGRDSGTQYF	TGTGCCCCCGGGGGAAGGGACTCGGGGACCCAGTACTTC	-	-	TRBJ2-5	TRBV12-1
CASSQTGVGTEAFF	TGTGCCAGCAGCCAGACAGGGGTGGGGACTGAAGCTTTCTTT	-	TRBD1	TRBJ1-1	TRBV16
CASSPHGDQPQHF	TGTGCCAGCAGCCCTCACGGGGATCAGCCCCAGCATTTT	-	-	TRBJ1-5	TRBV14
CASWGQGLLGAQYF	TGTGCCTCCTGGGGGCAGGGGCTCCTCGGGGCGCAGTATTTT	-	-	TRBJ2-3	TRBV2
CASSYQGTEYYEQYF	TGTGCCAGCAGTTACCAGGGGACAGAATACTACGAGCAGTACTTC	many	TRBD1	TRBJ2-7	TRBV6-6
CASSQDHETSGSHEQYF	TGTGCCAGCAGCCAAGATCACGAAACTAGCGGGTCCCACGAGCAGTACTTC	few	TRBD2	TRBJ2-7	TRBV4-2
CAISEIVPGVRAHEQYF	TGTGCCATCAGTGAGATAGTACCGGGGGTTAGAGCCCACGAGCAGTACTTC	-	-	TRBJ2-7	TRBV10-3
CASSLGTVVDSPLHF	TGTGCCAGCAGCTTGGGCACAGTGGTGGATTCACCCCTCCACTTT	once	-	TRBJ1-6	TRBV5-4
CASSAGTAPQFF	TGTGCCAGCAGCGCCGGGACTGCTCCTCAGTTCTTC	-	-	TRBJ2-1	TRBV7-3
CASSSGQGVTEAFF	TGTGCCAGCAGCTCAGGACAGGGAGTAACTGAAGCTTTCTTT	-	TRBD1	TRBJ1-1	TRBV7-9
CASIGLRRGRQPQHF	TGTGCCAGCATAGGTTTGAGGAGGGGCCGTCAGCCCCAGCATTTT	-	-	TRBJ1-5	TRBV28
CASSTRATVGLNEKLFF	TGTGCCAGCAGCACTCGGGCGACAGTTGGCCTTAATGAAAAACTGTTTTTT	-	-	TRBJ1-4	TRBV7-8
CASSYTGDQPQHF	TGTGCCAGCAGTTATACAGGGGATCAGCCCCAGCATTTT	-	TRBD1	TRBJ1-5	TRBV6-5
CASSLDRGTQYF	TGTGCCAGCAGCTTAGATCGGGGGACCCAGTACTTC	-	-	TRBJ2-5	TRBV11-3
CASSEAGTAETQYF	TGTGCCAGCAGTGAAGCCGGGACAGCAGAGACCCAGTACTTC	few	TRBD1	TRBJ2-5	TRBV25-1
CASSLGTNTEAFF	TGTGCCAGCAGCTTAGGTACTAACACTGAAGCTTTCTTT	-	-	TRBJ1-1	TRBV7-9
CASSLGGGGDGQPQHF	TGTGCCAGCAGCTTAGGGGGCGGGGGGGACGGTCAGCCCCAGCATTTT	-	-	TRBJ1-5	TRBV7-9
CASTYTRPYEQYF	TGTGCCAGCACCTATACTCGTCCCTACGAGCAGTACTTC	-	-	TRBJ2-7	TRBV2
CASSEGGGANEQFF	TGCGCCAGCAGCGAGGGCGGGGGGGCGAATGAGCAGTTCTTC	-	TRBD2	TRBJ2-1	TRBV5-1
CASSFRSRGETNEKLFF	TGTGCCAGCAGCTTCAGATCGCGGGGGGAAACTAATGAAAAACTGTTTTTT	-	-	TRBJ1-4	TRBV7-9
CASSQQGNTEAFF	TGTGCCAGCAGCCAACAGGGAAACACTGAAGCTTTCTTT	once	-	TRBJ1-1	TRBV7-2
CASSLGVLGADTQYF	TGTGCCAGCAGCTTAGGGGTCCTAGGGGCAGATACGCAGTATTTT	-	-	TRBJ2-3	TRBV11-3
CASSSPPGPYEQYF	TGTGCCAGCAGCTCCCCCCCAGGGCCCTACGAGCAGTACTTC	-	-	TRBJ2-7	TRBV11-2
CAISDPHTGEGYTF	TGTGCCATCAGTGACCCTCACACAGGGGAAGGCTACACCTTC	-	TRBD1	TRBJ1-2	TRBV10-3
CASLGGDYGYTF	TGTGCCAGCTTAGGGGGGGACTATGGCTACACCTTC	-	-	TRBJ1-2	TRBV28
CASSLQSSGNGETQYF	TGTGCCAGCAGCTTACAGTCTAGTGGCAACGGGGAGACCCAGTACTTC	few	-	TRBJ2-5	TRBV7-2
CSVKLTGGGEQYF	TGCAGCGTTAAACTGACAGGGGGCGGCGAGCAGTACTTC	-	TRBD1	TRBJ2-7	TRBV29-1
CASSPSTSGRSFFF	TGTGCCAGCAGCCCATCCACTAGCGGGAGATCCTTCTTCTTC	-	TRBD2	TRBJ2-7	TRBV7-9
CASSPNNEQFF	TGTGCCAGCTCACCTAACAATGAGCAGTTCTTC	-	-	TRBJ2-1	TRBV18
CASSFSGTDEQYF	TGTGCCAGCAGCTTTAGCGGGACCGACGAGCAGTACTTC	once	TRBD2	TRBJ2-7	TRBV11-2
CASSIQGAPNYGYTF	TGTGCCAGCAGCATACAGGGGGCCCCTAACTATGGCTACACCTTC	-	TRBD1	TRBJ1-2	TRBV28
CSSSYSGTEYEQYF	TGTTCCAGCAGTTATTCCGGGACAGAGTACGAGCAGTACTTC	-	TRBD1	TRBJ2-7	TRBV7-9
CASSLGTGSTYEQYF	TGTGCCAGCAGCTTGGGGACAGGGTCTACCTACGAGCAGTACTTC	-	TRBD1	TRBJ2-7	TRBV5-8
CASSQGEDQPQHF	TGTGCCAGCAGCCAGGGGGAAGATCAGCCCCAGCATTTT	-	TRBD1	TRBJ1-5	TRBV2
CASSLVGQGVDEQYF	TGCGCCAGCAGCTTGGTGGGACAGGGTGTCGACGAGCAGTACTTC	-	TRBD1	TRBJ2-7	TRBV5-1
CASSSRTGSSTEAFF	TGTGCCAGCAGTTCAAGGACAGGCTCAAGCACTGAAGCTTTCTTT	-	TRBD1	TRBJ1-1	TRBV27
CASSTSGGYNEQFF	TGTGCCAGCAGTACTAGCGGGGGATACAATGAGCAGTTCTTC	-	TRBD2	TRBJ2-1	TRBV6-4
CASSQLAGGGEETQYF	TGTGCCAGCAGCCAACTAGCGGGAGGAGGAGAAGAGACCCAGTACTTC	-	TRBD2	TRBJ2-5	TRBV14
CASVPTSSRGQGPFF	TGCGCCAGCGTTCCGACTAGCTCACGGGGACAGGGGCCTTTCTTT	-	TRBD1	TRBJ1-1	TRBV5-1
CASSQDLGRGSYEQYF	TGCGCCAGCAGCCAAGATCTGGGCAGGGGTAGCTACGAGCAGTACTTC	-	-	TRBJ2-7	TRBV4-3
CASGGTGGYVYDSPLHF	TGTGCCAGCGGAGGGACAGGGGGATACGTCTACGATTCACCCCTCCACTTT	few	TRBD1	TRBJ1-6	TRBV2
CASRPTDFNDNEQFF	TGTGCCAGCCGGCCGACTGACTTTAATGACAATGAGCAGTTCTTC	-	-	TRBJ2-1	TRBV6-5
CSVGIFSSYNEQFF	TGCAGCGTCGGGATTTTCAGCTCCTACAATGAGCAGTTCTTC	-	-	TRBJ2-1	TRBV29-1